This T cell receptor beta chain stems from a study of shared clonotypes between healthy human individuals. Study details: Donors consisted of a couple of women and a few men between 18 and 49. Study-wide results and caveats: Memory subsets had estimated richness that was generally smaller than that of naive subsets.

Sorted-subset replicate PCR reactions were performed with approximately 200 ng DNA, corresponding to roughly 31,000 T cell genomes. Profiling relied on immunoSEQ multiplex PCR, and the TCRdb table lists in-frame clones only, not all of them. The sample contains about 2,500,000 clones, approximately 90% of which appear only once. Healthy adults negative for HIV, lacking recent acute infections or vaccinations, served as donors. Germline V gives CDR1 GTSNPN, CDR2 SVGIG (reference sequence). Trimming took 0 bases from V and 7 from J; bases not matched to a gene: 7. The CDR3 is 16 residues long. On this clone: Its antigen remains unknown.

The receptor comes from a man between 18 and 35 years old in good health. Source material: naive CD4+ T cells sorted from blood. Described subset: CD45RA+ positively selected. The rearrangement joins TRBV30 to TRBJ1-6; 9 bases align to TRBD1. CDR3 residues: CAWSVLGQGKNSPLHF. The CDR3 nucleotides read TGTGCCTGGAGTGTGTTGGGACAGGGAAAAAATTCACCCCTCCACTTT. The whole variable domain, filled in from reference TRBV30 and TRBJ1-6, reads SQTIHQWPATLVQPVGSPLSLECTVEGTSNPNLYWYRQAAGRGLQLLFYSVGIGQISSEVPQNLSASRPQDRQFILSSKKLLLSDSGFYLCAWSVLGQGKNSPLHFGNGTRLTVT.